Each of the 5 T cell receptor beta chains below was sequenced from the same sample in a study of T cell changes during pregnancy in multiple sclerosis. Profiling relied on immunoSEQ multiplex PCR, and the TCRdb table lists in-frame clones only, not all of them. The sample contains about 69,000 clones, roughly 90% of which appear only once. The specimen comprised CD4+ T cells from peripheral blood mononuclear cells, sampled in the third trimester of pregnancy. The receptors stem from a female donor in good health, enrolled as a control in a pregnancy study.

The V call is TRBV2, the J call TRBJ1-2; TRBD1 matches at 9 bases. Per the germline V gene, CDR1 is SNHLY and CDR2 is FYNNEI. The CDR3 extends over 13 amino acids. Trimming removed 8 bases from V and 7 bases from J; junction bases left unmatched: 8. The CDR3, as DNA: TGTGCCAGCGGCCTTCGACAGGGGGTTGGCTACACCTTC. Residues: CASGLRQGVGYTF.

A remark on this clone: Within the sample, other DNA sequences also encode this same CDR3. CDR3 in amino acids: CASSSGQGSYEQYF. CDR3 bases: TGCGCCAGCAGCTCGGGACAGGGATCCTACGAGCAGTACTTC. The rearrangement links TRBV5-1 to TRBJ2-7; the match to TRBD1 covers 9 bases. CDR1 and CDR2 (germline): SGHRS, YFSETQ. V trimming: 3 bases; J trimming: 1 base; junction bases outside the gene matches: 2. The CDR3 sequence is 14 residues long.

This chain uses TRBV7-9 with TRBJ1-2; D not certain. V was pared by 3 bases and J by 3 bases, with 8 bases between. This CDR3 region has 13 residues. Germline assignment: CDR1 SEHNR and CDR2 FQNEAQ (reference sequence). DNA for the CDR3: TGTGCCAGCAGCTTCTCCCAGGACTATGGCTACACCTTC. It yields the protein CASSFSQDYGYTF.

The chain carries TRBV30 and TRBJ2-7; 10 bases are shared with TRBD1. The CDR3 runs to 13 residues. V lost 3 bases and J lost 7; bases outside the gene matches: 6. Germline V CDR1 and CDR2: GTSNPN, SVGIG (reference sequence). The CDR3 coding sequence is TGTGCCTGGAGCGCGACAGGGGGCGGGGAGCAGTACTTC. Its translation is CAWSATGGGEQYF.

This chain joins TRBV12-2 and TRBJ2-7; TRBD1 is the table's D call, not checked against the DNA. TRBV12-2 is annotated as a pseudogene. The CDR3 runs 15 residues. CDR3 in amino acids: CASRLTGDREYEQYF. In DNA form, the CDR3 reads TGTGCAAGTCGCTTAACCGGGGACAGGGAATACGAGCAGTACTTC.